The rows below give T cell receptor beta chains drawn from one sample of a study of T cell changes during pregnancy in multiple sclerosis. The repertoire was sequenced with immunoSEQ multiplex PCR; TCRdb's copy has only in-frame clones and lacks some. The sample records roughly 51,000 clones, 85% to 95% being singletons. The starting material was CD8+ T cells from peripheral blood mononuclear cells, obtained before pregnancy. The source is a female donor with multiple sclerosis, enrolled in a pregnancy study. CDR3s include the opening cysteine and the closing phenylalanine or tryptophan. A D gene is named only where the DNA matches it firmly. Where a row states a size, it is once, few, many or the class of an expanded clone; other rows omit it.

cdr3_aa | cdr3_nt | j_call | d_call | clone_size | v_call | cdr3_length
CASSADRGQGRNTEAFF | TGTGCCAGCTCCGCGGACAGGGGGCAGGGTAGGAACACTGAAGCTTTCTTT | TRBJ1-1 | TRBD1 | . | TRBV25-1 | 17
CASSYSTSGRYNEQFF | TGTGCCAGCAGTTACTCGACTAGCGGGCGCTACAATGAGCAGTTCTTC | TRBJ2-1 | TRBD2 | . | TRBV6-6 | 16
CASSLVETDTQYF | TGTGCCAGCAGTTTAGTCGAGACAGATACGCAGTATTTT | TRBJ2-3 | . | . | TRBV27 | 13
CASSQDLPQGHTQYF | TGTGCCAGCAGCCAAGATCTGCCCCAGGGTCATACGCAGTATTTT | TRBJ2-3 | . | once | TRBV4-2 | 15
CASSIGAGTEAFF | TGTGCCAGTAGTATTGGGGCAGGGACTGAAGCTTTCTTT | TRBJ1-1 | . | . | TRBV19 | 13
CASSPVLAGDYNEQFF | TGCGCCAGCAGCCCAGTACTAGCGGGAGACTACAATGAGCAGTTCTTC | TRBJ2-1 | TRBD2 | . | TRBV5-1 | 16
CASSLSGGGTDTQYF | TGTGCCAGCAGCCTCAGTGGGGGGGGAACAGATACGCAGTATTTT | TRBJ2-3 | TRBD2 | . | TRBV6-5 | 15
CASSQIHLAGADNEQFF | TGCGCCAGCAGCCAAATACACCTAGCGGGAGCCGACAATGAGCAGTTCTTC | TRBJ2-1 | TRBD2 | . | TRBV4-1 | 17
CSVEGSGGVSYNEQFF | TGCAGCGTTGAAGGGTCCGGGGGTGTCTCCTACAATGAGCAGTTCTTC | TRBJ2-1 | . | . | TRBV29-1 | 16
CASSAGLAGGRRAGEQYF | TGTGCCAGCAGCGCCGGACTAGCGGGAGGCCGAAGGGCTGGAGAGCAGTACTTC | TRBJ2-7 | TRBD2 | . | TRBV9 | 18
CASSLALAGGSRYEQYF | TGTGCCAGCAGCTTGGCCCTAGCGGGAGGGTCTAGGTACGAGCAGTACTTC | TRBJ2-7 | TRBD2 | . | TRBV5-4 | 17
CASSPLASGLYEQYF | TGTGCCAGCAGCCCCCTGGCTAGCGGGCTCTACGAGCAGTACTTC | TRBJ2-7 | TRBD2 | . | TRBV9 | 15
CAIRVTSGRGAYEQYF | TGTGCCATCAGAGTGACTAGCGGGAGGGGCGCCTACGAGCAGTACTTC | TRBJ2-7 | TRBD2 | . | TRBV10-3 | 16
CASSPTGLAGPRRYF | TGTGCCAGCAGCCCCACGGGACTAGCGGGACCTAGGCGGTACTTC | TRBJ2-7 | TRBD2 | . | TRBV5-6 | 15
CASSLVAGGNQPQHF | TGTGCCAGCAGCTTGGTTGCGGGGGGCAATCAGCCCCAGCATTTT | TRBJ1-5 | . | . | TRBV5-8 | 15
CATTPWPRGEETQYF | TGTGCCACCACTCCGTGGCCTCGGGGAGAAGAGACCCAGTACTTC | TRBJ2-5 | . | once | TRBV11-2 | 15
CASSSDEGAKWSGNTIYF | TGTGCCAGCAGCTCGGATGAGGGGGCAAAGTGGTCTGGAAACACCATATATTTT | TRBJ1-3 | TRBD1 | . | TRBV7-9 | 18
CASSESGGSNEQFF | TGCGCCAGCAGTGAGTCTGGCGGATCAAATGAGCAGTTCTTC | TRBJ2-1 | . | . | TRBV10-2 | 14
CATSRDWREGFNYGYTF | TGTGCCACCAGCAGAGATTGGAGGGAAGGGTTTAACTATGGCTACACCTTC | TRBJ1-2 | . | . | TRBV15 | 17
CASSLGPGSGELFF | TGCGCCAGCAGCCTAGGTCCAGGGTCCGGGGAGCTGTTTTTT | TRBJ2-2 | . | . | TRBV4-1 | 14
CASSRAGSYNEQFF | TGTGCCAGCAGCCGAGCAGGCTCCTACAATGAGCAGTTCTTC | TRBJ2-1 | . | . | TRBV6-5 | 14
CASSSTGGSGYTF | TGTGCCAGCAGCTCAACAGGGGGAAGTGGCTACACCTTC | TRBJ1-2 | TRBD1 | . | TRBV5-6 | 13
CASSVGPRLAGAGEQYF | TGTGCCAGCAGCGTAGGACCACGGCTAGCGGGAGCGGGCGAGCAGTACTTC | TRBJ2-7 | TRBD2 | . | TRBV9 | 17
CSVETSGPYEQYF | TGCAGCGTTGAAACTAGCGGCCCCTACGAGCAGTACTTC | TRBJ2-7 | TRBD2 | . | TRBV29-1 | 13
CASSLSPGGYEQYF | TGTGCCAGCAGTTTATCACCAGGGGGCTACGAGCAGTACTTC | TRBJ2-7 | TRBD1 | . | TRBV27 | 14
CASSQASGSYEQYF | TGTGCCAGCAGTCAGGCTAGCGGGAGTTACGAGCAGTACTTC | TRBJ2-7 | TRBD2 | . | TRBV6-5 | 14
CASSDRDRVNQPQHF | TGTGCCAGCAGTGACCGGGACAGGGTAAATCAGCCCCAGCATTTT | TRBJ1-5 | TRBD1 | . | TRBV2 | 15
CASSPGTSFNEQFF | TGTGCCAGCAGCCCCGGGACTAGCTTTAATGAGCAGTTCTTC | TRBJ2-1 | TRBD2 | . | TRBV2 | 14
CASSQGTGNPFYEQYF | TGTGCCAGCAGCCAAGGGACAGGAAATCCCTTCTACGAGCAGTACTTC | TRBJ2-7 | TRBD1 | . | TRBV14 | 16
CASEKAGGGNEQFF | TGTGCCAGCGAAAAGGCGGGAGGGGGCAATGAGCAGTTCTTC | TRBJ2-1 | TRBD2 | . | TRBV9 | 14
CASSDGLAPTYNEQFF | TGTGCCAGCAGTGATGGACTAGCTCCAACCTACAATGAGCAGTTCTTC | TRBJ2-1 | TRBD2 | . | TRBV27 | 16
CASSLDAGDAQYF | TGTGCCAGCAGCTTAGATGCGGGGGACGCGCAGTACTTC | TRBJ2-7 | TRBD2 | once | TRBV7-8 | 13
CASRNPSQGNYGYTF | TGTGCCAGCAGGAACCCGTCACAGGGGAACTATGGCTACACCTTC | TRBJ1-2 | TRBD1 | . | TRBV27 | 15
CASSMTMDEQFF | TGTGCCAGTAGTATGACTATGGATGAGCAGTTCTTC | TRBJ2-1 | . | . | TRBV19 | 12
CASSLSGTGANYGYTF | TGTGCCAGCAGTTTATCCGGGACAGGAGCTAACTATGGCTACACCTTC | TRBJ1-2 | TRBD1 | . | TRBV27 | 16
CASSSVGGYNEQFF | TGTGCCTCGTCCTCGGTGGGAGGCTACAATGAGCAGTTCTTC | TRBJ2-1 | . | . | TRBV30 | 14
CASRADTDTQYF | TGTGCCAGCAGGGCCGACACAGATACGCAGTATTTT | TRBJ2-3 | . | . | TRBV21-1 | 12
CASSRLAGDYNEQFF | TGTGCCAGCAGTCGACTAGCGGGAGACTACAATGAGCAGTTCTTC | TRBJ2-1 | TRBD2 | . | TRBV6-6 | 15
CASSQEGAGLTNYGYTF | TGCGCCAGCAGCCAAGAAGGGGCAGGGCTAACTAACTATGGCTACACCTTC | TRBJ1-2 | . | . | TRBV4-1 | 17
CASSSTGNTEAFF | TGTGCCAGCAGCTCGACAGGGAACACTGAAGCTTTCTTT | TRBJ1-1 | . | . | TRBV28 | 13
CAWSANTPIRPYEQYF | TGTGCCTGGAGTGCGAACACACCAATCCGCCCCTACGAGCAGTACTTC | TRBJ2-7 | . | . | TRBV30 | 16
CASSGPSGRAYEQYF | TGTGCCAGCAGCGGACCTAGCGGGAGGGCCTACGAGCAGTACTTC | TRBJ2-7 | TRBD2 | once | TRBV7-9 | 15
CASSLSGGYEQYF | TGTGCCAGCAGTTTATCGGGGGGTTACGAGCAGTACTTC | TRBJ2-7 | . | . | TRBV27 | 13
CASSEVADEAFF | TGTGCCAGCAGTGAAGTGGCAGATGAAGCTTTCTTT | TRBJ1-1 | . | . | TRBV6-1 | 12
CASSEGGERAGTGELFF | TGTGCCAGCAGTGAAGGGGGAGAGAGGGCCGGCACCGGGGAGCTGTTTTTT | TRBJ2-2 | . | . | TRBV2 | 17
CASSQVGGYGYTF | TGCGCCAGCAGCCAAGTCGGAGGCTATGGCTACACCTTC | TRBJ1-2 | . | . | TRBV4-1 | 13
CASSYSNSLYEQYF | TGTGCCAGCAGTTACTCGAACAGTCTCTACGAGCAGTACTTC | TRBJ2-7 | . | . | TRBV6-5 | 14
CASSVGVGGIDEQFF | TGTGCCAGCAGCGTAGGAGTCGGCGGGATTGATGAGCAGTTCTTC | TRBJ2-1 | . | . | TRBV9 | 15
CASSLIFGVQETQYF | TGTGCCAGCAGTTTAATCTTCGGGGTACAAGAGACCCAGTACTTC | TRBJ2-5 | . | . | TRBV27 | 15
CASSQPISQPNPLNTEAFF | TGCGCCAGCAGCCAACCCATTAGTCAACCGAACCCCCTGAACACTGAAGCTTTCTTT | TRBJ1-1 | . | . | TRBV4-1 | 19